A selection of T cell receptor beta chains follows, all from one sample in a study of a mutant IDH1 vaccine in newly diagnosed glioma. TCRdb's copy holds only in-frame clones and misses some; the assay was immunoSEQ multiplex PCR. The sample yields about 27,000 clones, roughly 80% seen once. No antigen has been assigned to these receptors. The sequencing here drew on PBMCs, taken from a glioma patient whose treatment included an IDH1 peptide vaccine. Receptors originate from a man aged 40-49 years with glioma. Some clones in this sample may be carry-over from other donors' samples. The CDR3 runs from the conserved cysteine through the conserved F or W.

TRBV30	TRBJ1-3	14	CAWNRGELGNTIYF
TRBV6-1	TRBJ1-6	16	CASSDRQQPGYSPLHF
TRBV19	TRBJ1-2	13	CASSIRGDYGYTF
TRBV2	TRBJ1-1	12	CASMVRGTEAFF
TRBV6-5	TRBJ1-1	14	CASSYSVSSTEAFF
TRBV6-4	TRBJ1-5	14	CASSPDRGLQPQHF
TRBV4-3	TRBJ1-1	14	CASSRGTANTEAFF
TRBV5-6	TRBJ1-6	15	CASSLGQGQNSPLHF
TRBV4-2	TRBJ2-1	16	CASSQDGLAGVNEQFF
TRBV7-6	TRBJ2-1	15	CASSLAPPLYNEQFF
TRBV11-2	TRBJ2-5	15	CASSLRRGGRETQYF
TRBV19	TRBJ1-6	13	CASSIQYNSPLHF
TRBV15	TRBJ1-1	13	CASRQGGWTEAFF
TRBV2	TRBJ2-6	16	CASSERGQGRANVLTF
TRBV6-1	TRBJ2-3	12	CASTSGTDTQYF
TRBV5-1	TRBJ1-1	16	CASSYYRVGADTEAFF
TRBV7-9	TRBJ1-2	12	CATADGSYGYTF
TRBV4-1	TRBJ1-5	15	CASSQVGKDRQPQHF
TRBV5-4	TRBJ1-2	16	CASSIGYRGRGYGYTF
TRBV2	TRBJ2-7	15	CASSDGALVTYEQYF
TRBV29-1	TRBJ1-4	13	CSVEDGLGEKLFF
TRBV5-6	TRBJ2-7	14	CASSFGDSPYEQYF
TRBV7-2	TRBJ2-7	15	CASSLERDGSYEQYF
TRBV11-2	TRBJ1-2	15	CASTSRDGFNYGYTF
TRBV15	TRBJ1-3	16	CATSRGPVISGNTIYF
TRBV5-4	TRBJ2-7	15	CASSFRQGGPYEQYF
TRBV28	TRBJ1-5	16	CASSPPDRGIDQPQHF
TRBV7-9	TRBJ1-2	15	CASSLPDGKIYGYTF
TRBV5-1	TRBJ2-1	15	CASSITGDSYNEQFF
TRBV19	TRBJ2-3	16	CASSLGGTSGGYTQYF
TRBV29-1	TRBJ2-5	13	CSVWKMGGETQYF
TRBV5-4	TRBJ2-3	15	CASSWDRGFTDTQYF
TRBV5-1	TRBJ2-6	17	CASSLEGQSPGANVLTF
TRBV5-4	TRBJ1-1	12	CASSLRNTEAFF
TRBV19	TRBJ2-2	17	CASSIKEPGRNTGELFF
TRBV6-5	TRBJ2-7	15	CASSYLVTGASEQYF
TRBV11-2	TRBJ1-5	13	CASSLAGGRPQHF
TRBV30	TRBJ2-1	12	CAWTKGPHEQFF
TRBV6-5	TRBJ2-7	14	CASSRRTISYEQYF
TRBV5-1	TRBJ2-6	16	CASSLTILSGANVLTF
TRBV12-5	TRBJ2-1	15	CASGTGTGSYNEQFF
TRBV6-4	TRBJ2-2	15	CASSDSEGGTGELFF
TRBV4-2	TRBJ1-4	15	CASSQDPRAPDRLFF
TRBV19	TRBJ1-2	13	CASSRDKNYGYTF
TRBV19	TRBJ2-2	16	CASSISGTLNTGELFF
TRBV2	TRBJ2-7	14	CASTEGQILYEQYF